A single sample gave rise to the 18 T cell receptor beta chains below, sequenced in a study of vaccination effects on CD4 cells after COVID-19. The assay was immunoSEQ multiplex PCR, and TCRdb's table has in-frame clones only and misses some. The profile shows some 47,000 clones, 70% of them singletons. Having been cultured for 9 to 11 days, the cells underwent CD4+ T cell isolation. Participants were given two doses of BNT162b2 or mRNA-1273 vaccine. Their recognized antigens are unknown. The specimen comprised CD4+ T cells from PBMCs cultured without peptide, sampled after COVID-19 vaccination. The receptors come from a human donor who received a COVID-19 vaccine.

For the CDR3, the DNA is TGTGCCAGCACCTCCAGAGAGAGTCAGCCCCAGCATTTT. It encodes CASTSRESQPQHF. The V call is TRBV6-5, the J call TRBJ1-5, with D unresolved. Germline loops: CDR1 MNHEY, CDR2 SVGAGI. The CDR3 sequence is 13 residues long. Between the trimmed V and J ends, which lost 7 bases and 6 bases, there was a span of 13 bases.

This rearrangement joins TRBV18 to TRBJ2-5; possibly TRBD1 for D (5 bases). Germline CDR1 KGHSH, CDR2 LQKENI. Trimming cost V 6 bases and J 2 bases, with 16 bases left between them. The CDR3 totals 15 residues. The CDR3 nucleotides are TGTGCCAGCTCGTCCCAGCAGGGTGGGCAAGAGACCCAGTACTTC. Protein: CASSSQQGGQETQYF.

The rearrangement links TRBV20-1 to TRBJ2-6; 11 positions agree with TRBD1. Germline lookup yields CDR1 DFQATT and CDR2 SNEGSKA (reference sequence). The CDR3 consists of 17 residues. Trimming took 3 bases from V and 2 from J; bases not matched to a gene: 6. CDR3 DNA: TGCAGTGCTAGTGCCGGGACAGGGGGTGCTGGGGCCAACGTCCTGACTTTC. Amino acids: CSASAGTGGAGANVLTF.

The V gene is TRBV3-1 (or the pseudogene TRBV3-2), the J gene TRBJ2-3, with TRBD2 matching over 8 bases. This CDR3 is 16 amino acids long. Germline V CDR1 and CDR2: LGHDT, YNNKEL (reference sequence). V gave up 2 bases and J gave up 0 bases; unmatched junction bases: 4. The DNA for the CDR3 is TGTGCCAGCAGCCAACATAGCGGGGTGAGCACAGATACGCAGTATTTT. Encoded protein: CASSQHSGVSTDTQYF.

This chain links TRBV3-1 (or the pseudogene TRBV3-2) with TRBJ2-1; TRBD1 matches at 8 bases. This CDR3 is built from 15 residues. CDR1 LGHDT and CDR2 YNNKEL come from the germline V gene (reference sequence). V shed 4 bases, J shed 5 bases, and the junction held 7 bases outside the gene matches. The CDR3 here is CASSPWDRRDNEQFF. The CDR3, as DNA: TGTGCCAGCAGCCCCTGGGACAGGAGGGACAATGAGCAGTTCTTC.

The V call is TRBV4-2, the J call TRBJ2-2; no reliable D call. The CDR3 totals 15 residues. Deletions cut 4 bases from V and 4 bases from J, with 13 bases between. Germline CDR1 reads LGHNA; CDR2 reads YNFKEQ. Here the CDR3 reads CASSPPGRSTGELFF. DNA of the CDR3: TGTGCCAGCAGCCCCCCCGGCAGGTCCACCGGGGAGCTGTTTTTT.

This clone was seen once. The chain joins TRBV29-1 to TRBJ1-4; no firm D call. The germline V and J ends were trimmed by 4 bases and 8 bases, with 17 bases remaining between them. The germline gives CDR1 SQVTM, CDR2 ANQGSEA. The CDR3 has 14 amino acids. The CDR3 DNA is TGCAGCGTTGGGAAGGGAGGTGGAAGCGAAAAACTGTTTTTT. This sequence encodes CSVGKGGGSEKLFF.

This clone was observed a single time. The chain links TRBV5-1 to TRBJ1-4; D gene uncertain. Germline V gene sequence: CDR1 SGHRS, CDR2 YFSETQ. This CDR3 is 15 amino acids long. Trimming removed 0 bases at V and 8 bases at J, with 14 bases between. The CDR3 DNA reads as TGCGCCAGCAGCTTGGCCGTCCGGGTTGGGGAAAAACTGTTTTTT. Translated: CASSLAVRVGEKLFF.

The V and J genes are TRBV4-1 and TRBJ2-7; D is unresolved. The CDR3 is made up of 15 amino acids. The ends were cut back, 1 base at V and 3 bases at J, with 13 bases in the middle. Per the germline V gene, CDR1 is MGHRA and CDR2 is YSYEKL. Here the CDR3 reads CASSQGRLPGYEQYF. CDR3 nucleotide sequence: TGCGCCAGCAGCCAAGGCAGGCTCCCCGGCTACGAGCAGTACTTC.

This chain links TRBV5-1 with TRBJ1-2, with 9 bases lining up with TRBD1. With 2 bases clipped from V and 5 bases from J, the junction kept 7 bases outside the gene matches. The CDR3 consists of 15 residues. Germline V lookup: CDR1 SGHRS, CDR2 YFSETQ. The CDR3 DNA sequence: TGCGCCAGCAGCTTAAGGACAGGGGAGACGTATGGCTACACCTTC. Encoded protein: CASSLRTGETYGYTF.

V gene TRBV19 combines with J gene TRBJ2-1; D might be TRBD1 or TRBD2, each matching 5 bases. V lost 5 bases and J lost 12, with 17 bases in between. Germline V lookup: CDR1 LNHDA, CDR2 SQIVND (reference sequence). The CDR3 totals 13 residues. The CDR3 nucleotides are TGTGCCAGTAGTTTACAACTGTCTGGGGGGCAGTTCTTC. This encodes CASSLQLSGGQFF.

The chain carries TRBV6-5 and TRBJ2-3, with 7 bases that match TRBD1. The V and J ends lost 2 bases and 2 bases, in that order; junction bases with no gene match: 4. CDR1 is MNHEY and CDR2 is SVGAGI in the germline V gene. The CDR3 runs to 15 residues. DNA for the CDR3: TGTGCCAGCAGTTACCGGGGACAGACCACAGATACGCAGTATTTT. Translated, it gives CASSYRGQTTDTQYF.

V usage is TRBV2 and J usage is TRBJ1-1, with 7 bases aligning to TRBD1. This CDR3 has 13 amino acids. The germline CDR1 and CDR2 sequences are SNHLY and FYNNEI. V lost 10 bases, J lost 6 bases, and 11 bases stayed unmatched. The CDR3 is CATGTVGGPEAFF. The CDR3 DNA reads TGTGCCACCGGGACAGTGGGTGGCCCTGAAGCTTTCTTT.

The V call is TRBV2, the J call TRBJ2-5; 11 bases match TRBD2. This CDR3 region has 16 residues. V was pared by 5 bases and J by 3 bases, with 8 bases of the junction left unmatched. CDR1 is SNHLY, CDR2 FYNNEI, per germline. CDR3 amino acids: CASSTGLLAGEETQYF. The CDR3 DNA reads as TGTGCCAGCAGTACCGGGTTACTAGCGGGGGAAGAGACCCAGTACTTC.

This clone was counted a few times. The chain combines TRBV11-2 with TRBJ2-1; no clear D gene. The CDR3 loop spans 13 amino acids. Germline V CDR1 and CDR2: SGHAT, FQNNGV. V lost 1 base and J 8 bases, leaving 9 bases between the germline ends. The CDR3 here is CASSLVRSHEQFF. The CDR3 DNA reads as TGTGCCAGCAGCTTAGTTCGGTCCCATGAGCAGTTCTTC.

V and J are TRBV9 and TRBJ2-7; possibly TRBD1 for D (6 bases). V lost 7 bases, J lost 3 bases, and 20 bases lay in between. Germline V gene lookup returns CDR1 SGDLS and CDR2 YYNGEE. The CDR3 is made up of 15 amino acids. CDR3 nucleotides: TGTGCCAGCGCGACGACACAGGGTTCCCTCTACGAGCAGTACTTC. Protein product: CASATTQGSLYEQYF.

This chain connects TRBV30 to TRBJ2-4; no clear D gene. Trimming shortened V by 3 bases and J by 5 bases, and 14 bases separated the two germline ends. Germline V gives CDR1 GTSNPN, CDR2 SVGIG (reference sequence). The CDR3 covers 14 residues. The CDR3: CAWSAGSVENIQYF. CDR3 nucleotides: TGTGCCTGGAGCGCCGGTTCGGTGGAAAACATTCAGTACTTC.

CDR3 protein: CATRALGAGTYEQYF. CDR3 in DNA: TGTGCCACCCGGGCGCTAGGGGCCGGCACCTACGAGCAGTACTTC. This chain connects TRBV15 to TRBJ2-7; perhaps TRBD1 as D (5 bases). The germline V and J ends were trimmed by 8 bases and 2 bases, with 19 bases remaining between them. The germline CDR1 and CDR2 sequences are LNHNV and YYDKDF (reference sequence). The CDR3 extends over 15 amino acids.